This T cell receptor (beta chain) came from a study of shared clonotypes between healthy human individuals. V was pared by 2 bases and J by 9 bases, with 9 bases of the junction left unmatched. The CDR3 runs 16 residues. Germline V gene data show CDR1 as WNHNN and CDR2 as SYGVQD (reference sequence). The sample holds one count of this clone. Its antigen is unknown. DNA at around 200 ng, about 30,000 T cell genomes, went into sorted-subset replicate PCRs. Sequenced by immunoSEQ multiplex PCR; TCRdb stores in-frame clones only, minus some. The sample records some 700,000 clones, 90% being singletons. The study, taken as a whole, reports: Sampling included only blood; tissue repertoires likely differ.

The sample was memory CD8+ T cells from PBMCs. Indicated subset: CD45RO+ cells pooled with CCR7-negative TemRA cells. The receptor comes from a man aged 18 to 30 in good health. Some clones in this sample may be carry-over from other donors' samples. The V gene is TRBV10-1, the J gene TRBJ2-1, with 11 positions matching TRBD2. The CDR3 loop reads CASSEGLAGSDGEQFF. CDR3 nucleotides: TGCGCCAGCAGTGAGGGACTAGCGGGTTCTGACGGTGAGCAGTTCTTC.